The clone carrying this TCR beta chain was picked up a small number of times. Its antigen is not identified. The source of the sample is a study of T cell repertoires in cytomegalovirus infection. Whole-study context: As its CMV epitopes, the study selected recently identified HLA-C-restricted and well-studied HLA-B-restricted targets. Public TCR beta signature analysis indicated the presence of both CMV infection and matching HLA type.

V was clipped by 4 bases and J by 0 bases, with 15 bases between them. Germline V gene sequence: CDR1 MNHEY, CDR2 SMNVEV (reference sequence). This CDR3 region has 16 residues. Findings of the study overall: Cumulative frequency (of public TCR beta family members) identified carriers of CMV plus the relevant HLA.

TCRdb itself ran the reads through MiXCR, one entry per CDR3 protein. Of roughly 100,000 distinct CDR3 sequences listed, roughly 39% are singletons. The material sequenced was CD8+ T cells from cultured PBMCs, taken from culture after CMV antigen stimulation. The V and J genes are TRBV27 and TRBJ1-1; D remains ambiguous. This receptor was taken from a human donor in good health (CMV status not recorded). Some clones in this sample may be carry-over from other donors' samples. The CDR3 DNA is TGTGCCAGCAGTTCCCGTGGAGGCCGAATGAACACTGAAGCTTTCTTT. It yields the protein CASSSRGGRMNTEAFF.